Listed below are T cell receptor beta chains from one sample, sequenced in a study of OX40 agonist ivuxolimab in advanced cancers. TCRdb keeps only in-frame clones here, not all; method: immunoSEQ multiplex PCR. The sample carries about 52,000 clones, over 85% recorded once. The material was CD4+ or CD8+ T cells sorted from blood, obtained in a trial of the OX40 agonist ivuxolimab. The receptor source for this set is an adult with an advanced solid tumor such as melanoma, head and neck, liver or kidney cancer. CDR3s include the opening cysteine and the closing phenylalanine or tryptophan. The D gene is left open where the match is weak.

cdr3_aa cdr3_nt v_call d_call j_call
CSVFPGTGSYEQYF TGCAGCGTTTTCCCCGGGACAGGGTCCTACGAGCAGTACTTC TRBV29-1 TRBD1 TRBJ2-7
CASSLEGGYEQYF TGTGCCAGCAGCTTAGAGGGGGGGTACGAGCAGTACTTC TRBV7-9 . TRBJ2-7
CASSYPSGLAYEQYF TGTGCCAGCAGTTACCCCTCCGGACTAGCCTACGAGCAGTACTTC TRBV6-6 TRBD2 TRBJ2-7
CATSSPFLDEQFF TGTGCCACCAGCAGCCCGTTTTTGGATGAGCAGTTCTTC TRBV15 . TRBJ2-1
CASSPGTSGSKGNTGELFF TGTGCCAGCAGCCCCGGGACTAGCGGGAGTAAAGGGAACACCGGGGAGCTGTTTTTT TRBV7-6 TRBD2 TRBJ2-2
CASSGISYNEQFF TGTGCCAGCAGCGGGATATCCTACAATGAGCAGTTCTTC TRBV28 . TRBJ2-1
CASSSYRATYEQYF TGTGCCAGCAGCTCTTACAGGGCTACCTACGAGCAGTACTTC TRBV7-2 . TRBJ2-7
CASSLGGSPHEQYF TGTGCCAGCAGCTTGGGTGGCAGTCCCCACGAGCAGTACTTC TRBV5-6 . TRBJ2-7
CASSLGLAGNTGELFF TGTGCCAGCAGCTTAGGGCTAGCGGGGAACACCGGGGAGCTGTTTTTT TRBV7-2 TRBD2 TRBJ2-2
CASSFPGGFEAFF TGTGCCAGCAGTTTCCCCGGGGGATTTGAAGCTTTCTTT TRBV27 . TRBJ1-1